The rows below give T cell receptor beta chains drawn from one sample of a study of CD8 T cell repertoires and HIV-1 epitope variants. For these receptors, no antigen is known. Only in-frame clones appear in the TCRdb table, and some are missing; sequencing was by immunoSEQ multiplex PCR. Among more than 4,000 clones, 66% were seen once, and the ten largest hold roughly two fifths. The sequenced sample consisted of cultured CD8+ T cells derived from PBMCs. These TCRs come from a male donor with HIV. CDR3s include the opening cysteine and the closing phenylalanine or tryptophan. Fields, in order: D gene, J gene, clone size, V gene, CDR3 DNA, CDR3 protein. A D gene is named only where the DNA matches it firmly. Expanded clones get a size class; other rows say once, few or many, or leave the size out.

d_gene: NA
j_gene: TRBJ2-3
abundance: NA
v_gene: TRBV6-5
CDR3nt: TGTGCCAGCAGTTACGAAACCCCCACAGATACGCAGTATTTT
CDR3aa: CASSYETPTDTQYF

d_gene: NA
j_gene: TRBJ2-7
abundance: NA
v_gene: TRBV27
CDR3nt: TGTGCCAGCGGGCGAGAATACGAGCAGTACTTC
CDR3aa: CASGREYEQYF

d_gene: TRBD2
j_gene: TRBJ2-2
abundance: few
v_gene: TRBV19
CDR3nt: TGTGCCAGTAGTCTGGGACTAGCGGGGGATGTCACCGGGGAGCTGTTTTTT
CDR3aa: CASSLGLAGDVTGELFF

d_gene: TRBD1
j_gene: TRBJ2-1
abundance: NA
v_gene: TRBV2
CDR3nt: TGTGCCAGCAGGGGGACAGGGGAGCTAAGAGGGGGTGAGCAGTTCTTC
CDR3aa: CASRGTGELRGGEQFF

d_gene: NA
j_gene: TRBJ1-1
abundance: few
v_gene: TRBV11-2
CDR3nt: TGTGCCAGCAGCTTAGACGATGAAGCTTTCTTT
CDR3aa: CASSLDDEAFF

d_gene: NA
j_gene: TRBJ2-1
abundance: NA
v_gene: TRBV6-4
CDR3nt: TGTGCCAGCAGTGACTCGGACAACAATGAGCAGTTCTTC
CDR3aa: CASSDSDNNEQFF

d_gene: NA
j_gene: TRBJ2-1
abundance: NA
v_gene: TRBV5-5
CDR3nt: TGTGCCAGCAGCGCCTTCTTCGGGGCCTACAATGAGCAGTTCTTC
CDR3aa: CASSAFFGAYNEQFF

d_gene: NA
j_gene: TRBJ2-7
abundance: NA
v_gene: TRBV27
CDR3nt: TGTGCCAGCAGTTCCGGACAGCTTTTATACGAGCAGTACTTC
CDR3aa: CASSSGQLLYEQYF

d_gene: NA
j_gene: TRBJ2-7
abundance: hyperexpanded
v_gene: TRBV27
CDR3nt: TGTGCCAGCAGTTCAGATGTCTCGGCCTACGAGCAGTACTTC
CDR3aa: CASSSDVSAYEQYF

d_gene: NA
j_gene: TRBJ2-7
abundance: NA
v_gene: TRBV6-1
CDR3nt: TGTGCCAGCAGTGAAGTAGAGGACTCCGAGCAGTACTTC
CDR3aa: CASSEVEDSEQYF

d_gene: TRBD2
j_gene: TRBJ2-3
abundance: NA
v_gene: TRBV6-4
CDR3nt: TGTGCCAGCAGTGACGGGACTAGCGGCACAGATACGCAGTATTTT
CDR3aa: CASSDGTSGTDTQYF

d_gene: NA
j_gene: TRBJ2-5
abundance: NA
v_gene: TRBV7-2
CDR3nt: TGTGCCAGCAGCTTAGCGACAGGCCTAGGTCAAGAGACCCAGTACTTC
CDR3aa: CASSLATGLGQETQYF

d_gene: NA
j_gene: TRBJ1-2
abundance: hyperexpanded
v_gene: TRBV28
CDR3nt: TGTGCCAGCGGCTTATATCCCTTGGACCTTAACTATGGCTACACCTTC
CDR3aa: CASGLYPLDLNYGYTF